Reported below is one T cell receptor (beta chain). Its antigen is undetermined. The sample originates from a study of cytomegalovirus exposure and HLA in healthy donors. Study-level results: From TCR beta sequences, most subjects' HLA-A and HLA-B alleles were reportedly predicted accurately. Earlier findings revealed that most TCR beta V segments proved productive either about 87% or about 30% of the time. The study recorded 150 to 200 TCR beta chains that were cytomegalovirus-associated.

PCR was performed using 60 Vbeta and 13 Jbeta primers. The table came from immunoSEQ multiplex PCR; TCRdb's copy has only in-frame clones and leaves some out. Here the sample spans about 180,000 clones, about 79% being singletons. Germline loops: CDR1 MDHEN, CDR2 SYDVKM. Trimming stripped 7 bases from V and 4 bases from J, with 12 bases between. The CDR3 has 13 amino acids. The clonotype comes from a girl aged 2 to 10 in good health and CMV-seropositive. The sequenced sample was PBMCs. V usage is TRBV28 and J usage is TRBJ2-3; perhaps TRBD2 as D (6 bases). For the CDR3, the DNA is TGTGCCAGCAAGACGGGAGAGGCAGATACGCAGTATTTT. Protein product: CASKTGEADTQYF.